One T cell receptor beta chain is described in this entry. Its antigen has not been determined. Base quality data are lacking; no much larger clone is found one base away. These data belong to a study of T cell responses to AZD1222 COVID-19 vaccine (dated by TCRdb to the early 2020s). With respect to the entire study: TCR sequencing was performed for roughly 240 trial participants, of whom about 200 were given two doses of AZD1222 and some 26 were given two doses of MenACWY control vaccine. Trial participants were enrolled by age into 18-55, 56-69 and 70-plus year subgroups, with about 150, 28 and 57 TCR-sequenced participants respectively.

For this chain, trimming is 1 base at the V end and 6 bases at the J end, and the number of junction bases without a gene match is 10. From the germline V gene, CDR1 is SGHRS and CDR2 is YFSETQ. Spanning cysteine to phenylalanine, the CDR3 consists of 15 amino acids. Only the CDR3 portion is preserved as DNA: 45 bases, with reading frame beginning at the first base. What the research found in general, with its limitations: Conclusions about previously exposed vaccinees are limited, since just 5 to 7 AZD1222 recipients were seropositive for SARS-CoV-2 at baseline. The vaccine-associated CD4 TCRs covered the entire spike protein, and the dominant responses fell in regions 160-218 and 743-854. After two AZD1222 doses, both the breadth and the depth of spike-specific TCRs were significantly higher than at day 0 and than in MenACWY recipients. No day 14 peak-response samples were available, so repertoires were characterized only after the peak T cell response. Reportedly, almost half of the unique spike-specific TCRs recognized epitopes lying outside the regions that are mutated in the B.1.351 and B.1.1.7 variants. Participants were mostly white British, with more females than males. The authors suggested clonal diversity may have been underestimated. In the small 56-69-year group, the increase in depth fell short of significance, most likely because of low power.

The CDR3 regions of human TCRbeta chains were analyzed by immunosequencing. In the source study's methods: TCRs in the repertoires were compared against a reference library of SARS-CoV-2-specific TCRs that had been generated with the MIRA antigen-specificity platform. Breadth was defined as the fraction of unique TCRs that were SARS-CoV-2-associated. Depth was defined as the fraction of total T cells that were SARS-CoV-2-associated. Using the MIRA data, every spike-specific TCR was mapped to the spike region that the TCR reacted to and assigned to either a CD4 or a CD8 class. Log10-transformed breadth and depth values were compared by one-way ANOVA with Sidak's multiple comparisons tests. Sourced from immuneACCESS, this table was stored by TCRdb with only in-frame sequences that have V and J called. A share of the clones is absent; for the studies checked, an unresolved V gene accounts for under half, and the remainder has no known explanation. The D gene and trimming were derived from the DNA, and the V and J assignments and clone size from that table. This sample gives about 79,000 clones in total; about 91% of them show up just once. The ten largest clones take up under 7.5% of the sample.

In the paper's terms, the time point label means: baseline before first vaccination. According to the study, the label for this sample's treatment or condition signals: meningococcal conjugate vaccine given as trial control. The vaccinee samples were drawn from two UK trials, COV001 and COV002, one of which was a single-blind randomized controlled phase 2/3 trial testing AZD1222 (ChAdOx1 nCoV-19) in healthy adults. For TCRbeta chain sequencing, PBMC samples were collected from trial participants at day 0 and at day 28 after the second dose. The input for sequencing was peripheral blood, taken on day 0 of MenACWY control vaccination. This receptor chain uses TRBV5-1 and TRBJ2-7; TRBD2 fits 7 bases in the junction. The sequence derives from an adult in good health. The encoded CDR3 is CASSLRGSGVTEQYF. The nucleotides read TGCGCCAGCAGCTTGCGCGGGAGTGGGGTAACCGAGCAGTACTTC. With the rest looked up from the reference TRBV5-1 and TRBJ2-7 genes rather than sequenced, the full variable domain is KAGVTQTPRYLIKTRGQQVTLSCSPISGHRSVSWYQQTPGQGLQFLFEYFSETQRNKGNFPGRFSGRQFSNSRSEMNVSTLELGDSALYLCASSLRGSGVTEQYFGPGTRLTVT.